Shown below are 14 T cell receptor beta chains from a single sample sequenced in a study of CD8 T cells in ankylosing spondylitis. TCRdb ran MiXCR on the 5' RACE reads and lists one entry per CDR3 protein. The repertoire includes around 130,000 distinct CDR3 sequences, about a tenth of them detected once, and about 3.3% sits in the top ten. Sequencing was carried out using blood, either unsorted or a sorted T cell fraction (not recorded which). These receptors originate from a male donor with ankylosing spondylitis or in good health (not recorded which).

Notes on this clonotype: One end of the junction is discordant with germline, which a read error may explain. The chain carries TRBV3-1 and TRBJ1-2; TRBD1 might be the D (5 bases). Germline lookup yields CDR1 LGHDT and CDR2 YNNKEL (reference sequence). The CDR3 length is 15 residues. The CDR3 spells CACSQGAGYRYGYTF. For the CDR3, the DNA is TGTGCCTGCAGCCAAGGGGCGGGGTATAGGTATGGCTACACCTTC.

This clonotype was seen ten or more times. The chain uses TRBV29-1 and TRBJ2-7, with 12 bases fitting TRBD1. This CDR3 is built from 14 residues. CDR1 SQVTM and CDR2 ANQGSEA come from the germline V gene. Germline trimming cut 5 bases from V and 2 bases from J; bases unmatched to any gene: 4. The CDR3 coding sequence is TGCAGCGTTTGGGGACAGGGGGCAACCTACGAGCAGTACTTC. This translates into CSVWGQGATYEQYF.

This clonotype has at least ten counts. This rearrangement joins TRBV29-1 to TRBJ1-2; TRBD1 is a possible D gene (5 bases). CDR1 and CDR2 (germline): SQVTM, ANQGSEA. The V gene lost 6 bases and the J gene lost 6 bases, with 11 bases spanning the gap. CDR3 length equals 11 residues. DNA of the CDR3: TGCAGCGTCCGCCCAGGGAATGGCTACACCTTC. This sequence encodes CSVRPGNGYTF.

The chain is built from TRBV7-9 and TRBJ1-2; D is possibly TRBD1 (5 bases). V was clipped by 0 bases and J by 4 bases, with 9 bases between them. This CDR3 is built from 14 residues. Germline CDR1 reads SEHNR; CDR2 reads FQNEAQ (reference sequence). The chain's CDR3 is CASSLAGDGYGYTF. As DNA, the CDR3 is TGTGCCAGCAGCTTAGCGGGGGACGGCTATGGCTACACCTTC.

Many counts were recorded for this clonotype. The V call is TRBV29-1, the J call TRBJ2-1; D could derive from TRBD1 or TRBD2 (5 bases each). The V end was cut by 5 bases, the J end by 8 bases, with 22 bases between. The CDR3 covers 15 residues. CDR1 is SQVTM, CDR2 ANQGSEA, per germline. The CDR3 coding sequence is TGCAGCGTTCAGGCTATCGGGACCATTATAGATGAGCAGTTCTTC. This sequence encodes CSVQAIGTIIDEQFF.

The V and J genes are TRBV7-2 and TRBJ2-1, with 8 positions matching TRBD2. The V and J ends lost 0 bases and 1 base, in that order; junction bases with no gene match: 5. This CDR3 spans 17 amino acids. Looked up from germline, CDR1 is SGHTA and CDR2 is FQGNSA. The CDR3 sequence is CASSLASSSGSYNEQFF. In DNA, the CDR3 is TGTGCCAGCAGCTTAGCGTCGTCTAGCGGGTCCTACAATGAGCAGTTCTTC.

This clonotype was observed many times. The chain joins TRBV7-2 to TRBJ1-1; 8 nucleotides align to TRBD1. The CDR3 spans 15 residues. The V gene end was trimmed by 6 bases and the J gene end by 1 base; junction bases not matched to a gene: 7. From germline, CDR1 is SGHTA and CDR2 FQGNSA. CDR3 protein: CASRFDRGGNTEAFF. Written as DNA, the CDR3 is TGTGCCAGCAGGTTTGACAGGGGCGGGAACACTGAAGCTTTCTTT.

This clonotype was recorded at least ten times. The V gene is TRBV20-1, the J gene TRBJ2-6; 14 nucleotides agree with TRBD2. This CDR3 comprises 16 residues. The J segment lost 3 bases and the V segment lost 5 bases, leaving 3 bases of the junction unmatched. CDR1 and CDR2 from the germline V gene are DFQATT and SNEGSKA (reference sequence). The CDR3 nucleotides read TGCAGTGCTGAGGGACTAGCGGGAGATGGGGCCAACGTCCTGACTTTC. Protein: CSAEGLAGDGANVLTF.

This clonotype was seen only a few times. The chain carries TRBV5-1 and TRBJ1-2; D ambiguous. The CDR3 spans 14 residues. The germline gives CDR1 SGHRS, CDR2 YFSETQ. V dropped 0 bases and J dropped 8 bases, with 14 bases sitting between them. The CDR3 reads CASSLDSGMEGYTF. The CDR3 nucleotides are TGCGCCAGCAGCTTGGATTCCGGGATGGAGGGCTACACCTTC.

This clonotype has a handful of counts. The genes are TRBV11-1 and TRBJ2-3, with TRBD2 matching over 9 bases. The CDR3 totals 18 residues. The germline V gene encodes CDR1 SGHAT and CDR2 FQDESV (reference sequence). V gave up 5 bases and J gave up 4 bases; unmatched junction bases: 16. The CDR3 reads CASSGPLVSGSRADTQYF. CDR3 bases: TGTGCCAGCAGCGGACCTCTCGTTAGCGGGAGTCGGGCAGATACGCAGTATTTT.

There are many counts of this clonotype. The chain carries TRBV2 and TRBJ1-4; a possible D gene is TRBD1 (6 bases). Trimming removed 6 bases at V and 16 bases at J, with 24 bases between. Germline loops: CDR1 SNHLY, CDR2 FYNNEI. The CDR3 is 14 amino acids. CDR3 DNA sequence: TGTGCCAGCAGCCCATCTTCTCAACAGGGTTTTAGGTTTTTT. Protein product: CASSPSSQQGFRFF.

The sample holds many counts of this clonotype. This rearrangement joins TRBV5-1 to TRBJ2-5; 8 bases match TRBD2. CDR3 length: 15 amino acids. V lost 1 base and J lost 1; bases outside the gene matches: 3. Germline V gene data show CDR1 as SGHRS and CDR2 as YFSETQ. The CDR3 DNA reads as TGCGCCAGCAGCTTGATAGCGGGATTCCAAGAGACCCAGTACTTC. This sequence encodes CASSLIAGFQETQYF. Supplemented by reference TRBV5-1 and TRBJ2-5, the full variable domain reads KAGVTQTPRYLIKTRGQQVTLSCSPISGHRSVSWYQQTPGQGLQFLFEYFSETQRNKGNFPGRFSGRQFSNSRSEMNVSTLELGDSALYLCASSLIAGFQETQYFGPGTRLLVL.

This clonotype was counted at least ten times. The chain combines TRBV5-1 with TRBJ2-7, with D perhaps given as TRBD1 or TRBD2 (6 bases each). Germline V CDR1 and CDR2: SGHRS, YFSETQ. V was pared by 2 bases and J by 2 bases, with 11 bases between. The CDR3 contains 14 residues. CDR3 DNA sequence: TGCGCCAGCAGCTTCTCCGGGGGCCCCTACGAGCAGTACTTC. Its translation is CASSFSGGPYEQYF.

The V call is TRBV6-5, the J call TRBJ1-5; D is possibly TRBD1 (6 bases). CDR1 and CDR2 (germline): MNHEY, SVGAGI. The CDR3 has 14 amino acids. V was clipped by 2 bases and J by 5 bases, with 10 bases between them. The chain's CDR3 is CASSYVGGYQPQHF. The CDR3 nucleotides are TGTGCCAGCAGTTACGTCGGGGGCTATCAGCCCCAGCATTTT.